Each of the 27 T cell receptor beta chains below was sequenced from the same sample in a study of blood T cell repertoires in COVID-19. Repertoires were generated with immunoSEQ multiplex PCR, while TCRdb's copy carries only in-frame clones and drops some. The profile shows under 250,000 clones, around 81% of them singletons. The sequenced material came from PBMCs or T cells enriched from blood (not recorded which). The source of these receptors is a woman aged 45-65 years with acute COVID-19.

This clone appeared a few times. The CDR3 loop reads CASSPQTGTGNTIYF. The CDR3 DNA reads TGTGCCAGCAGCCCCCAAACAGGGACCGGAAACACCATATATTTT. The chain joins TRBV7-6 to TRBJ1-3; the D gene is possibly TRBD1 (6 bases). Trimming shortened V by 5 bases and J by 4 bases, and 15 bases separated the two germline ends. This CDR3 region has 15 residues. The germline gives CDR1 SGHVS, CDR2 FNYEAQ.

The CDR3 region is CASSFGQGGTEAFF. The CDR3 DNA is TGTGCCAGCAGCTTCGGACAGGGAGGTACTGAAGCTTTCTTT. This chain joins TRBV7-2 and TRBJ1-1; 8 nucleotides line up with TRBD1. Germline V gene data show CDR1 as SGHTA and CDR2 as FQGNSA. CDR3 length equals 14 residues. The V gene end was trimmed by 3 bases and the J gene end by 5 bases; junction bases not matched to a gene: 5.

The V gene is TRBV2, the J gene TRBJ2-5; D unresolved. V gave up 5 bases and J gave up 2 bases, with 3 bases separating them. CDR3 length: 11 residues. Germline V gene data show CDR1 as SNHLY and CDR2 as FYNNEI. DNA for the CDR3: TGTGCCAGCAGTCCACAAGAGACCCAGTACTTC. Its translation is CASSPQETQYF.

The rearrangement links TRBV28 to TRBJ1-5; D call uncertain. Germline assignment: CDR1 MDHEN and CDR2 SYDVKM. The ends were cut back, 7 bases at V and 0 bases at J, with 13 bases in the middle. This CDR3 has 15 residues. The CDR3 reads CASTRDTVSNQPQHF. CDR3 sequence (DNA): TGTGCCAGCACCCGAGACACCGTTAGCAATCAGCCCCAGCATTTT.

Only a few counts were recorded for this clone. The chain carries TRBV7-8 and TRBJ2-2; possible D gene TRBD2, 5 bases. The CDR3 is 16 amino acids. Trimming pared 6 bases from V and 1 base from J, leaving 15 bases between. CDR1 and CDR2 (germline): SGHVS, FQNEAQ. CDR3 sequence: CASRQIEGLNTGELFF. DNA for the CDR3: TGTGCCAGCAGACAAATCGAGGGTCTGAACACCGGGGAGCTGTTTTTT.

The chain links TRBV5-1 to TRBJ2-7; tentatively, D is TRBD1 (5 bases). Germline lookup yields CDR1 SGHRS and CDR2 YFSETQ. V gave up 0 bases and J gave up 2 bases, with 12 bases separating them. The CDR3 runs 15 residues. The chain's CDR3 is CASSLGQLQPYEQYF. The DNA for the CDR3 is TGCGCCAGCAGCTTGGGACAGTTGCAACCCTACGAGCAGTACTTC.

The chain links TRBV6-2 or TRBV6-3 to TRBJ2-2; 8 nucleotides line up with TRBD1. This CDR3 is 15 amino acids long. Germline CDR1 and CDR2: MNHEY and SVGEGT. J gave up 7 bases and V 6 bases, and 10 bases lay outside the gene matches. In DNA, the CDR3 is TGTGCCAGCAGCAAGGGACAGGCTCGTAACGGGGAGCTGTTTTTT. It specifies CASSKGQARNGELFF.

The V and J genes are TRBV4-1 and TRBJ2-7; D remains unclear. Germline lookup yields CDR1 MGHRA and CDR2 YSYEKL. Trimming stripped 1 base from V and 1 base from J, with 14 bases between. The CDR3 consists of 16 residues. Here the CDR3 DNA reads TGCGCCAGCAGCCAAGCCACCGGAAGCGCTTCCTACGAGCAGTACTTC. Residues: CASSQATGSASYEQYF.

This clone has just one count. V is TRBV5-6 and J is TRBJ1-2; 11 bases line up with TRBD1. Trimming removed 5 bases from V and 7 bases from J; junction bases left unmatched: 13. In germline, CDR1 is SGHDT, CDR2 YYEEEE. The CDR3 runs to 16 residues. The CDR3 is CASSPDFGTGGGGYTF. In nucleotides, the CDR3 is TGTGCCAGCAGTCCAGACTTCGGGACAGGGGGAGGTGGCTACACCTTC.

This chain uses TRBV19 with TRBJ2-7; 9 bases are shared with TRBD1. Germline CDR1 is LNHDA and CDR2 is SQIVND (reference sequence). This CDR3 is built from 16 residues. V dropped 5 bases and J dropped 3; count of bases not matched to a gene: 11. The CDR3 DNA reads TGTGCCAGTAGTGCCCGGTGGGGACAGGGAAACTACGAGCAGTACTTC. Its protein is CASSARWGQGNYEQYF.

The chain recombines TRBV11-2 with TRBJ1-5, with D uncertain. The CDR3 is made up of 14 amino acids. Trimming shortened V by 1 base and J by 5 bases, and 9 bases separated the two germline ends. Germline CDR1 reads SGHAT; CDR2 reads FQNNGV. The CDR3, as DNA: TGTGCCAGCAGCTTAGGGAGGGTGGATCAGCCCCAGCATTTT. Protein sequence: CASSLGRVDQPQHF.

The chain recombines TRBV28 with TRBJ1-3, with 8 nucleotides matching TRBD1. V gave up 5 bases and J gave up 0 bases; unmatched junction bases: 3. Germline assignment: CDR1 MDHEN and CDR2 SYDVKM. The CDR3 extends over 15 amino acids. The CDR3 region is CASSPDRVSGNTIYF. The CDR3 nucleotides read TGTGCCAGCAGTCCGGACAGGGTCTCTGGAAACACCATATATTTT.

J is TRBJ2-5 and V is TRBV6-1; D unresolved. CDR3 size: 12 residues. The germline V gene has CDR1 MNHNS and CDR2 SASEGT. V lost 6 bases, J lost 3 bases, and 8 bases lay in between. CDR3 nucleotides: TGTGCCAGCAGCCGCGACAAAGAGACCCAGTACTTC. Its translation is CASSRDKETQYF.

The genes are TRBV7-2 and TRBJ2-5; 12 bases match TRBD2. The CDR3 has 18 amino acids. CDR1 and CDR2 (germline): SGHTA, FQGNSA. Trimming took 1 base from V and 4 from J; bases not matched to a gene: 10. The CDR3 is CASSLGASGRAGGETQYF. CDR3 nucleotides: TGTGCCAGCAGCTTAGGGGCTAGCGGGAGGGCCGGGGGAGAGACCCAGTACTTC.

This clone was counted only a few times. The chain has TRBV18 and TRBJ1-1; TRBD1 matches at 8 bases. V was clipped by 3 bases and J by 1 base; unmatched bases: 4. The germline V gene has CDR1 KGHSH and CDR2 LQKENI. CDR3 length equals 15 residues. CDR3 bases: TGTGCCAGCTCACCTCCCGGGACAGGGAACACTGAAGCTTTCTTT. This gives the protein CASSPPGTGNTEAFF.

The chain joins TRBV28 to TRBJ1-6; 9 bases align to TRBD1. J gave up 9 bases and V 2 bases, and 5 bases lay outside the gene matches. Germline lookup yields CDR1 MDHEN and CDR2 SYDVKM. This CDR3 has 15 amino acids. Here the CDR3 DNA reads TGTGCCAGCAGTTTACCCCCGGGACAGGGTTCACCCCTCCACTTT. Translating it yields CASSLPPGQGSPLHF.

The V and J genes are TRBV28 and TRBJ1-4; 7 bases agree with TRBD1. The V gene's germline CDR1 is MDHEN and CDR2 SYDVKM. V gave up 2 bases and J gave up 5 bases; unmatched junction bases: 5. CDR3 length: 15 residues. DNA for the CDR3: TGTGCCAGCAGTTTAAGGGCAGGGGGAAATGAAAAACTGTTTTTT. Translation gives CASSLRAGGNEKLFF. The variable domain in full, with the rest retrieved from reference TRBV28 and TRBJ1-4, is DVKVTQSSRYLVKRTGEKVFLECVQDMDHENMFWYRQDPGLGLRLIYFSYDVKMKEKGDIPEGYSVSREKKERFSLILESASTNQTSMYLCASSLRAGGNEKLFFGSGTQLSVL.

The rearrangement joins TRBV28 to TRBJ2-7, with a weak D call TRBD2 (6 bases). This CDR3 contains 12 residues. Germline lookup yields CDR1 MDHEN and CDR2 SYDVKM. V lost 4 bases and J 5 bases, leaving 9 bases between the germline ends. In nucleotides, the CDR3 is TGTGCCAGCAGTTGGGGGGTCCACGAGCAGTACTTC. Its protein is CASSWGVHEQYF.

This clone was seen once. The chain links TRBV19 to TRBJ1-2; a possible D gene is TRBD1 (5 bases). With 3 bases removed from V and 4 bases from J, the gap between germline ends came to 9 bases. Per germline, CDR1 LNHDA and CDR2 SQIVND (reference sequence). CDR3 length: 13 amino acids. CDR3 nucleotides: TGTGCCAGTAGTATTGGGCAGGGCTATGGCTACACCTTC. The encoded protein is CASSIGQGYGYTF.

This clone was observed a handful of times. This rearrangement joins TRBV18 to TRBJ1-2; D perhaps matches TRBD1 (6 bases). Deletions cut 1 base from V and 6 bases from J, with 6 bases between. The germline V gene encodes CDR1 KGHSH and CDR2 LQKENI. CDR3 length: 12 residues. CDR3 nucleotide sequence: TGTGCCAGCTCACCACAGGGGGATGGCTACACCTTC. It translates to CASSPQGDGYTF.

The table lists this clone with a count of one. This chain links TRBV6-6 with TRBJ1-1, with no clear D. Per germline, CDR1 MNHNY and CDR2 SVGAGI (reference sequence). V dropped 7 bases and J dropped 8 bases, with 11 bases sitting between them. The CDR3 extends over 11 amino acids. DNA of the CDR3: TGTGCCAGCAACTCTCGATCCGAAGCTTTCTTT. It codes for CASNSRSEAFF.

This clone showed up many times. The J gene is TRBJ2-1, the V gene TRBV7-8; perhaps TRBD2 as D (6 bases). Germline lookup yields CDR1 SGHVS and CDR2 FQNEAQ. CDR3 length equals 15 residues. Trimming shortened V by 1 base and J by 7 bases, and 14 bases separated the two germline ends. Here the CDR3 reads CASSLEVSSANEQFF. CDR3 DNA: TGTGCCAGCAGCTTAGAGGTTTCTAGCGCGAATGAGCAGTTCTTC.

The chain couples TRBV4-3 to TRBJ2-2, with D hard to call. Trimming pared 0 bases from V and 8 bases from J, leaving 7 bases between. Looked up from germline, CDR1 is LGHNA and CDR2 is YSLEER. This CDR3 has 13 residues. The chain's CDR3 is CASSQDMRGELFF. DNA of the CDR3: TGCGCCAGCAGCCAAGATATGAGGGGGGAGCTGTTTTTT.

This clone was detected only a few times. The J gene is TRBJ1-2, the V gene TRBV29-1, with D possibly TRBD1 on 5 matching bases. CDR1 and CDR2 from the germline V gene are SQVTM and ANQGSEA. The CDR3 sequence is 12 residues long. Trimming shortened V by 1 base and J by 9 bases, and 12 bases separated the two germline ends. In DNA form, the CDR3 reads TGCAGCGTTGAAGCAGGGCGTTTCAGCTACACCTTC. It is translated as CSVEAGRFSYTF.

This chain joins TRBV19 and TRBJ2-7; 8 bases match TRBD2. The CDR3 consists of 14 residues. Germline V gene lookup returns CDR1 LNHDA and CDR2 SQIVND (reference sequence). Trimming at V came to 5 bases and at J to 3 bases, leaving 6 bases not matched to a gene. The CDR3 DNA follows: TGTGCCAGTAGTCCCTTAGCGGGGCGCTACGAGCAGTACTTC. This sequence encodes CASSPLAGRYEQYF.

V and J are TRBV2 and TRBJ2-5; TRBD2 matches 10 bases. The ends lost 6 bases at V and 4 bases at J; junction bases unmatched: 11. Germline CDR1 and CDR2: SNHLY and FYNNEI. CDR3 length: 16 residues. CDR3 sequence: CASSGRLAGVGETQYF. The CDR3 coding sequence is TGTGCCAGCAGCGGGCGTCTAGCGGGAGTTGGAGAGACCCAGTACTTC.

The rearrangement uses TRBV5-6 and TRBJ1-2, with TRBD1 as a possible D gene (6 bases). V lost 1 base and J 5 bases, leaving 12 bases between the germline ends. This CDR3 comprises 14 residues. The germline V gene has CDR1 SGHDT and CDR2 YYEEEE. CDR3: CASSLIQGNYGYTF. DNA for the CDR3: TGTGCCAGCAGCTTGATCCAGGGGAATTATGGCTACACCTTC.